The 21 T cell receptor beta chains listed next were all sequenced from one sample in a study of blood T cell repertoires in COVID-19. Data came from immunoSEQ multiplex PCR; TCRdb stores just in-frame clones and leaves some out. The sample lists about 190,000 clones; around 79% were seen once. Input material: peripheral blood. These receptor sequences come from a man aged 45-65 years who had recovered from COVID-19.

A single count supports this clone. The CDR3 spells CASSYARRGSHALGAFF. The CDR3 DNA reads as TGTGCCAGCAGTTACGCAAGGCGTGGGAGTCATGCCCTGGGAGCTTTCTTT. The chain employs TRBV6-2 or TRBV6-3 and TRBJ1-1, with no clear D. CDR1 and CDR2 from the germline V gene are MNHEY and SVGEGT. Trimming took off 2 bases at V and 10 bases at J, with 26 bases between the two ends. The CDR3 has 17 residues.

The rearrangement uses TRBV7-9 and TRBJ2-1; the D is unclear. Trimming pared 0 bases from V and 8 bases from J, leaving 17 bases between. CDR1 and CDR2 (germline): SEHNR, FQNEAQ (reference sequence). The CDR3 consists of 16 residues. CDR3: CASSLAIAAQPDEQFF. In DNA, the CDR3 is TGTGCCAGCAGCTTAGCTATCGCGGCCCAGCCGGATGAGCAGTTCTTC.

This chain links TRBV28 with TRBJ1-6; D might be TRBD1 (6 bases). Germline V lookup: CDR1 MDHEN, CDR2 SYDVKM. The CDR3 is 14 amino acids. The V gene lost 4 bases and the J gene lost 9 bases, with 13 bases spanning the gap. CDR3 residues: CASSSHREGSPLHF. The CDR3 DNA sequence: TGTGCCAGCAGTTCTCACAGGGAGGGTTCACCCCTCCACTTT.

The chain carries TRBV29-1 and TRBJ2-5; TRBD2 matches at 8 bases. The germline gives CDR1 SQVTM, CDR2 ANQGSEA. This CDR3 contains 14 residues. After removal of 6 bases from V and 7 bases from J, the junction contained 13 bases not matched to a gene. For the CDR3, the DNA is TGCAGCGTGGTGGGCGGGGGGCCCGGTGGGACCCAGTACTTC. This encodes CSVVGGGPGGTQYF.

This chain uses TRBV13 with TRBJ1-4; 12 positions match TRBD1. After removal of 5 bases from V and 3 bases from J, the junction contained 10 bases not matched to a gene. Germline CDR1 reads PRHDT; CDR2 reads FYEKMQ (reference sequence). This CDR3 has 18 amino acids. The chain's CDR3 is CASSIHGTGGEANEKLFF. The CDR3 DNA reads as TGTGCCAGCAGCATTCATGGGACAGGGGGCGAGGCTAATGAAAAACTGTTTTTT.

The chain uses TRBV28 and TRBJ1-2, with D perhaps TRBD1 (6 bases). Germline CDR1 reads MDHEN; CDR2 reads SYDVKM. V lost 3 bases and J lost 2, with 13 bases in between. This CDR3 has 15 residues. In DNA, the CDR3 is TGTGCCAGCAGTTTTAGTATGCAGGGGAACTATGGCTACACCTTC. It yields the protein CASSFSMQGNYGYTF.

The rearrangement joins TRBV11-2 to TRBJ2-5; the match to TRBD2 covers 11 bases. The CDR3 consists of 18 residues. Germline V gives CDR1 SGHAT, CDR2 FQNNGV. V was pared by 5 bases and J by 5 bases, with 16 bases of the junction left unmatched. CDR3 loop: CASSLSRGGSSGRETQYF. The CDR3 DNA reads TGTGCCAGCAGCCTATCAAGGGGGGGATCTAGCGGGAGGGAGACCCAGTACTTC.

The chain recombines TRBV3-1 (or the pseudogene TRBV3-2) with TRBJ2-7; D is uncertain. The CDR3 consists of 15 residues. V lost 2 bases, J lost 0 bases, and 11 bases lay in between. Germline assignment: CDR1 LGHDT and CDR2 YNNKEL (reference sequence). The CDR3 coding sequence is TGTGCCAGCAGCCAATATCTGGCGGACTCCTACGAGCAGTACTTC. Its translation: CASSQYLADSYEQYF.

This clone occurred once. The rearrangement uses TRBV15 and TRBJ2-1; 7 positions agree with TRBD2. CDR3 length: 18 amino acids. Germline values: CDR1 LNHNV, CDR2 YYDKDF (reference sequence). J was trimmed by 2 bases and V by 0 bases; bases with no gene match: 10. CDR3: CATSREPTSWATYNEQFF. Written as DNA, the CDR3 is TGTGCCACCAGCAGAGAACCGACTAGCTGGGCGACCTACAATGAGCAGTTCTTC.

The chain combines TRBV10-3 with TRBJ1-2; no clear D. Germline V gives CDR1 ENHRY, CDR2 SYGVKD. Trimming shortened V by 11 bases and J by 0 bases, and 25 bases separated the two germline ends. The CDR3 extends over 17 amino acids. CDR3 DNA sequence: TGTGCCTCACAAAGCCCCCCAGGATCAACCTCTAACTATGGCTACACCTTC. Translation gives CASQSPPGSTSNYGYTF.

The chain has TRBV7-2 and TRBJ2-1, with no clear D. From germline, CDR1 is SGHTA and CDR2 FQGNSA. The CDR3 spans 12 residues. Trimming stripped 5 bases from V and 7 bases from J, with 9 bases between. CDR3 region: CASSERLNEQFF. The CDR3 DNA sequence: TGTGCCAGCAGCGAGAGGTTGAATGAGCAGTTCTTC.

The rearrangement joins TRBV28 to TRBJ2-3; TRBD2 matches 11 bases. Trimming cost V 5 bases and J 7 bases; bases outside gene matches: 14. The CDR3 is 17 amino acids. Germline-derived CDR1 and CDR2 are MDHEN and SYDVKM. Here the CDR3 DNA reads TGTGCCAGCAGTCAACCCCGACTAGCGGGGACGAGAAATACGCAGTATTTT. It codes for CASSQPRLAGTRNTQYF.

V usage is TRBV5-1 and J usage is TRBJ1-4; TRBD1 is a possible D gene (6 bases). In germline, CDR1 is SGHRS, CDR2 YFSETQ. V was pared by 2 bases and J by 0 bases, with 17 bases between. The CDR3 contains 18 residues. The CDR3 sequence: CASSFRGGLASTNEKLFF. CDR3 DNA: TGCGCCAGCAGCTTTAGGGGGGGTCTGGCTTCAACTAATGAAAAACTGTTTTTT.

This rearrangement joins TRBV7-8 to TRBJ2-7; tentative D call: TRBD1 (6 bases). CDR1 is SGHVS, CDR2 FQNEAQ, per germline. The ends were cut back, 5 bases at V and 1 base at J, with 12 bases in the middle. The CDR3 is 14 amino acids. CDR3 amino acids: CASSPQGRSYEQYF. Written as DNA, the CDR3 is TGTGCCAGCAGCCCACAGGGACGGTCCTACGAGCAGTACTTC.

The gene calls are TRBV19 and TRBJ2-7; 12 bases fit TRBD2. V lost 5 bases to trimming and J lost 5 bases; unmatched junction nucleotides: 19. There are 19 residues in the CDR3. The germline CDR1 and CDR2 sequences are LNHDA and SQIVND (reference sequence). CDR3: CASSPDAAGRLAGVHEQYF. The DNA for the CDR3 is TGTGCCAGTAGTCCCGACGCAGCGGGACGACTAGCGGGAGTTCACGAGCAGTACTTC.

The V and J genes are TRBV10-3 and TRBJ1-2; weak D call: TRBD1 (5 bases). There are 14 residues in the CDR3. In germline, CDR1 is ENHRY, CDR2 SYGVKD. With 3 bases removed from V and 3 bases from J, the gap between germline ends came to 11 bases. CDR3 protein: CAISEGQGDYGYTF. The DNA for the CDR3 is TGTGCCATCAGTGAAGGGCAGGGCGACTATGGCTACACCTTC.

The chain couples TRBV6-5 to TRBJ2-5, with D unresolved. V lost 8 bases and J 5 bases, leaving 15 bases between the germline ends. CDR1 is MNHEY, CDR2 SVGAGI, per germline. This CDR3 is built from 13 residues. The CDR3 loop is CASLGSLVETQYF. DNA of the CDR3: TGTGCCAGCCTGGGTAGCCTGGTGGAGACCCAGTACTTC.

The chain combines TRBV5-1 with TRBJ2-7; TRBD2 matches 11 bases. V trimming: 3 bases; J trimming: 4 bases; junction bases outside the gene matches: 3. This CDR3 comprises 14 residues. Germline V gene lookup returns CDR1 SGHRS and CDR2 YFSETQ. CDR3 protein: CASSSGTSGYEQYF. As DNA, the CDR3 is TGCGCCAGCAGCTCCGGGACTAGCGGATACGAGCAGTACTTC.

The chain combines TRBV12-3 or TRBV12-4 with TRBJ2-7; D ambiguous. The length of the CDR3 is 12 residues. The V gene lost 5 bases and the J gene lost 7 bases, with 12 bases spanning the gap. The CDR3 DNA is TGTGCCAGCAGTACTGACTTCCTTGAGCAGTACTTC. This translates into CASSTDFLEQYF.

This clone turned up a few times. The V call is TRBV27, the J call TRBJ2-3, with D hard to call. This CDR3 is 14 amino acids long. Trimming pared 3 bases from V and 2 bases from J, leaving 9 bases between. Germline CDR1 and CDR2: MNHEY and SMNVEV (reference sequence). The CDR3: CASSLLAPTDTQYF. The CDR3 coding sequence is TGTGCCAGCAGTTTGTTGGCCCCCACAGATACGCAGTATTTT.

This clone came up once. The chain recombines TRBV6-5 with TRBJ1-1, with 7 nucleotides matching TRBD1. The CDR3 has 15 residues. V lost 0 bases and J lost 5; bases outside the gene matches: 6. CDR1 and CDR2 (germline): MNHEY, SVGAGI. The CDR3 here is CASSYSLGTVTEAFF. The DNA of the CDR3 is TGTGCCAGCAGTTACTCGCTAGGGACAGTTACTGAAGCTTTCTTT.